The 13 T cell receptor beta chains given below trace back to one sample, sequenced in a study of patients and donors after allogeneic stem cell transplantation. TCRdb fed the RT-PCR reads into MiXCR, producing one record per CDR3 protein. This table holds about 160,000 distinct CDR3 sequences, 20% to 25% found once. The sample was blood, either unsorted or a sorted T cell fraction (not recorded which). These receptors originate from a human donor who was either an allogeneic HSCT recipient or a stem cell or donor lymphocyte infusion donor (not recorded which). It is not recorded whose cells these are; they may come from a transplant donor.

The CDR3 here is CASSESRHAFSTDTQYF. Here the CDR3 DNA reads TGTGCCAGCAGTGAATCGAGACACGCCTTTAGCACAGATACGCAGTATTTT. The chain is built from TRBV2 and TRBJ2-3, with D unclear. Germline V CDR1 and CDR2: SNHLY, FYNNEI. The CDR3 sequence is 17 residues long. Trimming cost V 2 bases and J 0 bases, with 15 bases left between them.

This chain's CDR3 is CSARGSAGGPIISYEQYF. For the CDR3, the DNA is TGCAGTGCTAGAGGAAGTGCGGGAGGGCCGATTATCTCCTACGAGCAGTACTTC. The V and J genes are TRBV20-1 and TRBJ2-7, with TRBD2 identical over 9 bases. The CDR3 is 18 residues long. V gave up 1 base and J gave up 0 bases; unmatched junction bases: 13. Germline CDR1 and CDR2: DFQATT and SNEGSKA (reference sequence).

The chain uses TRBV10-3 and TRBJ1-5; D unresolved. V was shortened by 3 bases and J by 11 bases, with 11 bases between the two germline ends. The V gene's germline CDR1 is ENHRY and CDR2 SYGVKD. The length of the CDR3 is 12 residues. The CDR3 DNA reads TGTGCCATCAGTGACCAAGGTTCGGCCCAGCATTTT. It is translated as CAISDQGSAQHF.

This clonotype was seen a few times. V gene TRBV9 combines with J gene TRBJ1-2; perhaps TRBD1 as D (6 bases). The CDR3 is made up of 14 amino acids. V lost 0 bases to trimming and J lost 8 bases, with 14 bases between them. The germline gives CDR1 SGDLS, CDR2 YYNGEE. CDR3 in DNA: TGTGCCAGCAGCGTAGTCTCAGGGGTCGGCGGCTACACCTTC. It is translated as CASSVVSGVGGYTF.

V and J are TRBV5-1 and TRBJ2-7; 11 bases agree with TRBD2. The germline V gene encodes CDR1 SGHRS and CDR2 YFSETQ. CDR3 size: 15 residues. V lost 4 bases, J lost 7 bases, and 10 bases stayed unmatched. CDR3 sequence: CASSQRLAGRDEQYF. Here the CDR3 DNA reads TGCGCCAGCAGCCAAAGACTAGCGGGAAGGGATGAGCAGTACTTC.

This chain uses TRBV7-2 with TRBJ2-3; no clear D gene. Germline V CDR1 and CDR2: SGHTA, FQGNSA. This CDR3 has 13 residues. The V and J ends lost 6 bases and 7 bases respectively, with 14 bases between them. The CDR3 nucleotides are TGTGCCAGCAGGGCAGATAGTGGAAATACGCAGTATTTT. The encoded protein is CASRADSGNTQYF.

This clonotype has a handful of counts. V usage is TRBV20-1 and J usage is TRBJ2-1; 14 bases fit TRBD2. This CDR3 region has 15 residues. V lost 4 bases, J lost 9 bases, and 8 bases stayed unmatched. Germline CDR1 reads DFQATT; CDR2 reads SNEGSKA (reference sequence). The CDR3 DNA reads TGCAGTGCTAATCTTGGGACTAGCGGGAGTTTTGAGCAGTTCTTC. This gives the protein CSANLGTSGSFEQFF.

This clonotype was seen only once. V and J are TRBV29-1 and TRBJ2-7; the D gene could be TRBD1 or TRBD2 (5 bases each). Germline V lookup: CDR1 SQVTM, CDR2 ANQGSEA. The CDR3 extends over 13 amino acids. V gave up 4 bases and J gave up 2 bases, with 12 bases separating them. The chain's CDR3 is CSVAWGRTYEQYF. CDR3 nucleotide sequence: TGCAGCGTTGCGTGGGGACGGACCTACGAGCAGTACTTC.

The chain employs TRBV20-1 and TRBJ2-2; D is unresolved. Germline V gives CDR1 DFQATT, CDR2 SNEGSKA (reference sequence). The CDR3 spans 15 residues. The V and J ends lost 0 bases and 0 bases respectively, with 8 bases between them. CDR3 sequence: CSARDGQTNTGELFF. The CDR3 DNA is TGCAGTGCTAGAGATGGGCAGACGAACACCGGGGAGCTGTTTTTT.

The chain uses TRBV3-1 and TRBJ1-3, with D hard to call. The ends were cut back, 4 bases at V and 8 bases at J, with 18 bases in the middle. The CDR3 is made up of 15 amino acids. Germline CDR1 and CDR2: LGHDT and YNNKEL (reference sequence). As DNA, the CDR3 is TGTGCCAGCAGCCCCGAACCCACGCTTTTGTACACCATATATTTT. Protein: CASSPEPTLLYTIYF.

In its sample, this clonotype was seen a few times. The chain links TRBV18 to TRBJ2-1; 7 bases align to TRBD2. The CDR3 has 16 residues. With 3 bases clipped from V and 0 bases from J, the junction kept 5 bases outside the gene matches. Per germline, CDR1 KGHSH and CDR2 LQKENI. As DNA, the CDR3 is TGTGCCAGCTCACCCCAGGCGGGAGACTCCTACAATGAGCAGTTCTTC. Protein: CASSPQAGDSYNEQFF. The full variable domain, its missing parts supplied by reference TRBV18 and TRBJ2-1, is NAGVMQNPRHLVRRRGQEARLRCSPMKGHSHVYWYRQLPEEGLKFMVYLQKENIIDESGMPKERFSAEFPKEGPSILRIQQVVRGDSAAYFCASSPQAGDSYNEQFFGPGTRLTVL.

The rearrangement uses TRBV20-1 and TRBJ2-7, with a possible D match to TRBD2 (6 bases). This CDR3 region has 13 residues. V was clipped by 3 bases and J by 7 bases, with 16 bases between them. The germline V gene encodes CDR1 DFQATT and CDR2 SNEGSKA (reference sequence). The CDR3 region has the DNA TGCAGTGCTAGTCCTAGCGCGGCGGGAGAGCAGTACTTC. It yields the protein CSASPSAAGEQYF.

CDR3 amino acids: CASSTRQTSGGMNTEAFF. The CDR3 bases are TGTGCCAGCAGCACCCGACAGACCTCTGGGGGTATGAACACTGAAGCTTTCTTT. The chain couples TRBV21-1 to TRBJ1-1; the DNA was not used to check the table's D call, TRBD1. TRBV21-1 is designated a pseudogene. This CDR3 comprises 18 residues.